This record covers a single T cell receptor beta chain. CDR3 size: 14 residues. Germline V gene data show CDR1 as MNHEY and CDR2 as SVGAGI. The V end lost 6 bases, the J end lost 0 bases, and 9 bases lay between the germline ends. This record comes from a study of blood T cell repertoires in COVID-19. Study summary: Italy, Spain and the United States were the sources of the convalescent and acute COVID-19 samples. The cDNA or gDNA used as material had been derived from T cells, B-cell-depleted T cells, or PBMCs.

In the study's own analysis: Amplified reference gene primers provided the basis for estimating nucleated cell counts. Clones were read by immunoSEQ multiplex PCR, and TCRdb kept only the in-frame ones, dropping some. V and J calls plus clone size are reproduced from that table; the DNA served to infer D and trimming. This table holds 45,000 or so clones, about 88% found once. The J gene is TRBJ1-5, the V gene TRBV6-5; TRBD1 might be the D (6 bases). What was sequenced was peripheral blood. The clonotype originates from a human donor in a cohort sampled during active COVID-19. The DNA for the CDR3 is TGTGCCAGCAGAGGACAGAATAGCAATCAGCCCCAGCATTTT. Translated: CASRGQNSNQPQHF.